Listed below are T cell receptor beta chains from one sample, sequenced in a study of early T cells in non-severe SARS-CoV-2 infection. Using its own MiXCR run on the 5' RACE reads, TCRdb lists one record per CDR3 protein. The sample lists 65,000 to 70,000 distinct CDR3 sequences, 9% to 15% seen once, with about 1.7% in the top ten. Sequencing used whole blood. The receptors shown here come from an adult who was a healthcare worker with PCR-confirmed SARS-CoV-2 infection or an uninfected control (not recorded which). CDR3s include the opening cysteine and the closing phenylalanine or tryptophan. A D gene is named only where the DNA matches it firmly. The listing skips clone size in some rows; elsewhere it reads once, few, many or a size class.

d_gene	abundance	j_gene	v_gene	CDR3aa	CDR3nt
-	-	TRBJ2-1	TRBV5-1	CASSLASNEQFF	TGCGCCAGCAGCTTGGCCAGCAATGAGCAGTTCTTC
-	-	TRBJ1-5	TRBV20-1	CSATSGVRNQPQHF	TGCAGTGCTACCTCAGGGGTTCGAAATCAGCCCCAGCATTTT
-	many	TRBJ1-5	TRBV10-3	CAIRDPRVSNQPQHF	TGTGCCATCAGAGACCCGAGGGTGAGCAATCAGCCCCAGCATTTT
TRBD2	few	TRBJ2-2	TRBV4-3	CASSSGGVITGELFF	TGCGCCAGCTCTAGCGGGGGCGTAATCACCGGGGAGCTGTTTTTT
-	few	TRBJ1-1	TRBV12-3/TRBV12-4	CASSLIGKNTEAFF	TGTGCCAGCAGTTTAATAGGCAAGAACACTGAAGCTTTCTTT
-	-	TRBJ2-7	TRBV6-5	CASGLPGVPYEQYF	TGTGCCAGCGGCCTCCCGGGGGTCCCTTACGAGCAGTACTTC
-	few	TRBJ1-6	TRBV21-1	CASSNLVNSPLHF	TGTGCCAGCAGCAATCTGGTAAATTCACCCCTCCACTTT
TRBD1	many	TRBJ2-3	TRBV5-1	CASTDRVTDTQYF	TGCGCCAGCACCGACAGGGTAACAGATACGCAGTATTTT
-	-	TRBJ1-2	TRBV29-1	CSVAGGKAYGYTF	TGCAGCGTTGCCGGGGGAAAGGCCTATGGCTACACCTTC
-	few	TRBJ2-7	TRBV18	CASSPPTGTYEQYF	TGTGCCAGCTCGCCACCGACAGGAACCTACGAGCAGTACTTC
-	few	TRBJ2-2	TRBV20-1	CSARRGARDFPGELFF	TGCAGTGCTAGAAGAGGGGCGCGCGACTTCCCCGGGGAGCTGTTTTTT
-	-	TRBJ2-1	TRBV2	CASSDGTPYNEQFF	TGTGCCAGCAGTGACGGGACTCCTTACAATGAGCAGTTCTTC
TRBD1	-	TRBJ2-7	TRBV4-1	CASSQEGTGGYEQYF	TGCGCCAGCAGCCAAGAAGGGACAGGGGGCTACGAGCAGTACTTC
-	many	TRBJ2-3	TRBV5-1	CASSPPGRTDTQYF	TGCGCCAGCAGTCCCCCGGGCCGCACAGATACGCAGTATTTT
-	many	TRBJ1-6	TRBV7-2	CASSVEDRSNSPLHF	TGTGCCAGCAGCGTAGAGGACAGATCAAATTCACCCCTCCACTTT
-	-	TRBJ2-3	TRBV7-2	CASSRPPTGTSTDTQYF	TGTGCCAGCAGCCGTCCCCCGACAGGGACTAGCACAGATACGCAGTATTTT
-	many	TRBJ1-2	TRBV11-2	CASSSSVYRARYTF	TGTGCCAGCAGCTCGTCCGTCTACAGGGCCCGCTACACCTTC
-	-	TRBJ2-5	TRBV7-9	CASSPSRAQIETQYF	TGTGCCAGCAGCCCATCTCGGGCCCAGATAGAGACCCAGTACTTC
-	-	TRBJ1-1	TRBV10-2	CASNRGGDTEAFF	TGCGCCAGCAATCGGGGGGGTGACACTGAAGCTTTCTTT
-	-	TRBJ2-1	TRBV11-2	CVSSQRMNEQFF	TGTGTCAGCAGCCAAAGGATGAATGAGCAGTTCTTC
-	many	TRBJ1-2	TRBV12-3/TRBV12-4	CASSLIWGNYGYTF	TGTGCCAGCAGTTTAATTTGGGGCAACTATGGCTACACCTTC
-	many	TRBJ2-1	TRBV10-2	CASLPGLGSSYNEQFF	TGCGCCAGCCTACCTGGTTTGGGGAGCTCCTACAATGAGCAGTTCTTC
TRBD1	few	TRBJ1-2	TRBV18	CASSHGTGSTPNYGYTF	TGTGCCAGCTCCCACGGGACAGGGTCCACACCAAACTATGGCTACACCTTC
-	-	TRBJ1-1	TRBV27	CASRKGGRVNTEAFF	TGTGCCAGCCGCAAGGGGGGCAGGGTGAACACTGAAGCTTTCTTT
-	-	TRBJ1-1	TRBV9	CASSRSPQGGTEAFF	TGTGCCAGCAGCCGCTCCCCACAGGGTGGCACTGAAGCTTTCTTT
-	-	TRBJ1-5	TRBV7-9	CASSSTGTGGGQPQHF	TGTGCCAGCAGCAGTACCGGGACCGGAGGGGGTCAGCCCCAGCATTTT
-	few	TRBJ2-5	TRBV25-1	CASSELETQYF	TGTGCCAGCAGTGAATTGGAGACCCAGTACTTC
-	-	TRBJ1-6	TRBV3-1	CASSQGSMNSPLHF	TGTGCCAGCAGCCAAGGGAGTATGAATTCACCCCTCCACTTT
-	-	TRBJ2-7	TRBV20-1	CSASPQGYEQYF	TGCAGTGCTAGCCCTCAGGGCTACGAGCAGTACTTC
TRBD1	few	TRBJ2-1	TRBV19	CATKGQVLYNEQFF	TGTGCCACGAAGGGACAGGTTCTTTACAATGAGCAGTTCTTC
-	many	TRBJ2-3	TRBV11-2	CASSLVGAGFRTDTQYF	TGTGCCAGCAGCTTAGTTGGGGCAGGGTTCCGCACAGATACGCAGTATTTT
-	-	TRBJ2-7	TRBV6-2/TRBV6-3	CASGLPRAYEQYF	TGTGCCAGCGGTTTACCGCGAGCCTACGAGCAGTACTTC
-	-	TRBJ2-7	TRBV11-2	CASSRPRSWTDREQYF	TGTGCCAGCAGCCGACCACGCTCCTGGACTGATCGCGAGCAGTACTTC
TRBD2	few	TRBJ2-7	TRBV5-1	CASRIGTSTSYEQYF	TGCGCCAGCAGAATAGGGACTAGCACATCCTACGAGCAGTACTTC
-	few	TRBJ1-1	TRBV11-2	CASSLDQLGLNTEAFF	TGTGCCAGCAGCTTAGATCAGCTAGGGCTGAACACTGAAGCTTTCTTT
-	few	TRBJ2-7	TRBV5-1	CASSSQTGPYEQYF	TGCGCCAGCAGCTCCCAGACAGGCCCCTACGAGCAGTACTTC
TRBD2	many	TRBJ2-7	TRBV2	CASRALAGGSYEQYF	TGTGCCAGCAGGGCACTAGCGGGGGGCTCCTACGAGCAGTACTTC
-	few	TRBJ2-7	TRBV6-5	CASRLTGTIAYEQYF	TGTGCCAGCAGGCTAACCGGGACCATCGCCTACGAGCAGTACTTC
-	-	TRBJ2-1	TRBV29-1	CSPGAPVLASSYNEQFF	TGCAGCCCAGGGGCCCCCGTTTTAGCGAGCTCCTACAATGAGCAGTTCTTC
-	-	TRBJ2-2	TRBV5-4	CASSPAFGELFF	TGTGCCAGCAGCCCAGCGTTCGGGGAGCTGTTTTTT
-	many	TRBJ2-3	TRBV6-2/TRBV6-3	CASSSRTDTQYF	TGTGCCAGCAGTTCGCGCACAGATACGCAGTATTTT
-	-	TRBJ1-3	TRBV20-1	CSAPATGSSGNTIYF	TGCAGTGCTCCAGCGACAGGCAGCTCTGGAAACACCATATATTTT
TRBD2	-	TRBJ2-5	TRBV5-1	CASSRGTSGQETQYF	TGCGCCAGCAGCCGAGGGACTAGCGGTCAAGAGACCCAGTACTTC
TRBD1	few	TRBJ1-1	TRBV12-3/TRBV12-4	CASSQQGARRAFF	TGTGCCAGCAGCCAACAGGGGGCACGTCGGGCTTTCTTT
-	-	TRBJ1-1	TRBV11-2	CASSRGDLGGTEAFF	TGTGCCAGCAGCCGCGGGGACCTTGGAGGCACTGAAGCTTTCTTT
-	few	TRBJ1-1	TRBV5-6	CASSFSRNTEAFF	TGTGCCAGCAGCTTTTCTCGAAACACTGAAGCTTTCTTT
-	-	TRBJ1-3	TRBV12-3/TRBV12-4	CASSLMGRFDSGNTIYF	TGTGCCAGCAGTTTAATGGGCAGGTTCGACTCTGGAAACACCATATATTTT
-	few	TRBJ2-5	TRBV6-5	CAAGGETQYF	TGTGCAGCTGGGGGGGAGACCCAGTACTTC
-	few	TRBJ2-5	TRBV2	CASSETGRSATIGQETQYF	TGTGCCAGCAGTGAGACGGGACGTTCGGCCACAATAGGCCAAGAGACCCAGTACTTC
TRBD1	-	TRBJ1-2	TRBV27	CASSLQGDRTRYTF	TGTGCCAGCAGTCTCCAGGGGGACCGAACGCGGTACACCTTC
-	few	TRBJ1-1	TRBV20-1	CSARFVPGRPFGAFF	TGCAGTGCTAGATTCGTCCCGGGACGGCCCTTTGGAGCTTTCTTT
-	many	TRBJ2-1	TRBV5-1	CASSLVGGSSYNEQFF	TGCGCCAGCAGCTTGGTGGGCGGCAGCTCCTACAATGAGCAGTTCTTC
TRBD1	few	TRBJ1-5	TRBV12-3/TRBV12-4	CASSASSTGVNQPQHF	TGTGCCAGCAGTGCCTCATCGACAGGGGTTAATCAGCCCCAGCATTTT
-	many	TRBJ1-1	TRBV10-3	CAISEDREAFF	TGTGCCATCAGTGAGGATCGTGAAGCTTTCTTT
TRBD1	many	TRBJ2-4	TRBV3-1	CASSPGQRAKNIQYF	TGTGCCAGCAGCCCGGGACAGAGAGCCAAAAACATTCAGTACTTC
-	once	TRBJ2-2	TRBV30	CVWSGSFVTGELFF	TGTGTCTGGAGTGGGAGTTTCGTAACCGGGGAGCTGTTTTTT
TRBD2	few	TRBJ2-1	TRBV6-5	CASSFGGGGSYNEQFF	TGTGCCAGCAGTTTCGGTGGGGGGGGATCCTACAATGAGCAGTTCTTC
TRBD2	few	TRBJ2-7	TRBV5-5	CASRGTSGGRSSYEQYF	TGTGCCAGCCGCGGGACTAGCGGGGGCCGCAGCTCCTACGAGCAGTACTTC
TRBD2	many	TRBJ2-7	TRBV11-2	CASSLGGTSHEQYF	TGTGCCAGCAGCTTAGGGGGGACTAGTCACGAGCAGTACTTC